These 29 T cell receptor beta chains came from one sample sequenced in a study of T cells in Graves' hyperthyroidism and ophthalmopathy. RNA transcripts served as the template for amplifying TCR beta CDR3 regions. With the HTBI primer set, the TCR CDR3 went through a first round of RT-PCR. TCRdb ran MiXCR on the multiplex PCR reads and lists one entry per CDR3 protein. In the table there are approximately 640,000 distinct CDR3 sequences, about 16% of which are singletons. Sequences were obtained from blood. These receptors all stem from a woman aged 25-40 years with Graves' hyperthyroidism.

This CDR3 reads CASSLGDSHYEQYF. CDR3 nucleotide sequence: TGTGCCAGCAGTTTAGGGGACAGCCACTACGAGCAGTACTTC. The V and J genes are TRBV12-3 or TRBV12-4 and TRBJ2-7; 7 bases match TRBD1. This CDR3 contains 14 residues. V shed 1 base and J 3 bases; nucleotides not matched to a gene: 3.

A word on this clonotype: A much larger clone sits a single nucleotide away, making a read error possible. The V and J genes are TRBV29-1 and TRBJ1-4; D ambiguous. The CDR3 extends over 14 amino acids. Germline-derived CDR1 and CDR2 are SQVTM and ANQGSEA. CDR3 nucleotides: TGCAGCGGCCTCGACCCCGCAACTAATGAAAAACTGGTTTTT. It codes for CSGLDPATNEKLVF.

Turning to this clonotype: It may be a read error: a sequence one base away is much more abundant. The gene calls are TRBV30 and TRBJ2-1; 13 bases line up with TRBD2. The CDR3 sequence is 13 residues long. The germline CDR1 and CDR2 sequences are GTSNPN and SVGIG (reference sequence). The CDR3 spells CAWRGLAGLEQSF. CDR3 nucleotides: TGTGCCTGGAGGGGACTAGCGGGACTGGAGCAGTCCTTC.

The chain carries TRBV9 and TRBJ1-2; D gene uncertain. Deletions cut 3 bases from V and 2 bases from J, with 14 bases between. Germline CDR1 SGDLS, CDR2 YYNGEE. The CDR3 is 15 amino acids. The CDR3 DNA sequence: TGTGCCAGCAGCGGCAAGCAAGGAACCAACTATGGCTACACCTTC. Protein: CASSGKQGTNYGYTF. The whole variable domain, filled in from reference TRBV9 and TRBJ1-2, reads DSGVTQTPKHLITATGQRVTLRCSPRSGDLSVYWYQQSLDQGLQFLIQYYNGEERAKGNILERFSAQQFPDLHSELNLSSLELGDSALYFCASSGKQGTNYGYTFGSGTRLTVV.

In this sample, this clonotype turned up many times. The CDR3 reads CASSHPGGLAGTGEQFF. In DNA, the CDR3 is TGTGCCAGCAGCCACCCAGGAGGACTAGCGGGAACTGGTGAGCAGTTCTTC. The V and J genes are TRBV3-1 and TRBJ2-1; TRBD2 matches 12 bases. Germline CDR1 LGHDT, CDR2 YNNKEL (reference sequence). The V segment lost 3 bases and the J segment 9 bases; nucleotides outside the gene matches: 12. CDR3 length: 17 residues.

This clonotype was seen at least ten times. The V call is TRBV28, the J call TRBJ2-2, with a possible D match to TRBD1 (5 bases). Germline assignment: CDR1 MDHEN and CDR2 SYDVKM. Trimming left V 2 bases short and J 15 bases short, with 13 bases between. This CDR3 spans 12 amino acids. The CDR3 spells CASSLAVRVMFF. CDR3 DNA: TGTGCCAGCAGTTTAGCGGTCAGGGTGATGTTTTTT.

This clonotype was seen ten or more times. The V call is TRBV3-1, the J call TRBJ2-1, with 8 bases that match TRBD1. The V and J ends lost 3 bases and 8 bases, in that order; junction bases with no gene match: 6. Germline CDR1 LGHDT, CDR2 YNNKEL (reference sequence). This CDR3 is built from 14 residues. CDR3 residues: CASSHRQGLYEQFF. The CDR3 bases are TGTGCCAGCAGCCATCGACAGGGGCTCTATGAGCAGTTCTTC.

This clonotype showed up many times. The genes are TRBV6-1 and TRBJ2-7; 8 bases map to TRBD2. The CDR3 covers 15 residues. V dropped 5 bases and J dropped 1; count of bases not matched to a gene: 7. Per the germline V gene, CDR1 is MNHNS and CDR2 is SASEGT. The CDR3 protein is CASSFLAGGSYEQYF. The CDR3 region has the DNA TGTGCCAGCAGTTTCCTAGCGGGTGGGTCCTACGAGCAGTACTTC.

This clonotype was counted a few times. The rearrangement joins TRBV15 to TRBJ2-1; possibly TRBD1 for D (5 bases). The CDR3 spans 15 residues. From germline, CDR1 is LNHNV and CDR2 YYDKDF (reference sequence). The ends were cut back, 1 base at V and 7 bases at J, with 14 bases in the middle. The CDR3 DNA follows: TGTGCCACCAGCAGAGTTACGGGTGGGGCAAATGAGCAGTTCTTC. It translates to CATSRVTGGANEQFF.

J is TRBJ2-1 and V is TRBV29-1; tentatively, D is TRBD1 (5 bases). Looked up from germline, CDR1 is SQVTM and CDR2 is ANQGSEA. Trimming took off 7 bases at V and 0 bases at J, with 16 bases between the two ends. The CDR3 loop spans 15 amino acids. CDR3 in amino acids: CSEQGEISSYNEQFF. The DNA for the CDR3 is TGCAGCGAACAAGGGGAAATTTCCTCCTACAATGAGCAGTTCTTC.

V gene TRBV6-1 combines with J gene TRBJ1-1; the D gene is possibly TRBD1 (6 bases). The CDR3 covers 15 residues. CDR1 MNHNS and CDR2 SASEGT come from the germline V gene. Trimming removed 5 bases at V and 4 bases at J, with 17 bases between. DNA for the CDR3: TGTGCCAGCAGTCAGGGGCCTCACCGGGGCACTGAAGCTTTCTTT. Amino acid sequence: CASSQGPHRGTEAFF.

Notes on this clonotype: This sequence may be a read error, since a much larger clone differs from it by one base. The chain uses TRBV28 and TRBJ1-1; TRBD1 is a possible D gene (5 bases). CDR1 and CDR2 from the germline V gene are MDHEN and SYDVKM. CDR3 length: 15 residues. For the CDR3, the DNA is TGTGCCGGCAGTCCCCCCGACAGACTTAACACTGAAGCTTTCTTT. Residues: CAGSPPDRLNTEAFF.

At least ten counts were recorded for this clonotype. V and J are TRBV28 and TRBJ2-7, with a possible D match to TRBD1 (6 bases). Trimming pared 5 bases from V and 6 bases from J, leaving 20 bases between. The CDR3 runs to 15 residues. CDR1 is MDHEN, CDR2 SYDVKM, per germline. The CDR3 is CASSGLAGARSEQYF. CDR3 bases: TGTGCCAGCAGTGGATTAGCAGGGGCTAGAAGCGAGCAGTACTTC.

Points on this clonotype: The CDR3 does not end in the conserved phenylalanine or tryptophan, so this is likely a read error. The chain employs TRBV29-1 and TRBJ2-7; TRBD1 matches at 8 bases. The germline V gene has CDR1 SQVTM and CDR2 ANQGSEA. Trimming at V came to 2 bases and at J to 2 bases, leaving 5 bases not matched to a gene. The CDR3 contains 14 residues. CDR3 protein: CSVERQGAPYEQYS. The CDR3 DNA sequence: TGCAGCGTTGAACGCCAGGGGGCGCCCTACGAGCAGTACTCC.

This clonotype was detected ten times or more. This chain uses TRBV28 with TRBJ1-2; D gene uncertain. V lost 4 bases to trimming and J lost 7 bases, with 22 bases between them. CDR3 length equals 16 residues. Germline CDR1 and CDR2: MDHEN and SYDVKM. The DNA of the CDR3 is TGTGCCAGCAGTTCCAAAAGGACCCTAGTATGGAGTGGCTACACCTTC. Amino acids: CASSSKRTLVWSGYTF.

This clonotype was detected a few times. The chain employs TRBV10-1 and TRBJ2-1; D perhaps matches TRBD1 (6 bases). Between the trimmed V and J ends, which lost 7 bases and 0 bases, there was a span of 16 bases. The CDR3 length is 16 residues. CDR1 WNHNN and CDR2 SYGVQD come from the germline V gene (reference sequence). This CDR3 is CASNARGTHSYNEQFF. In DNA form, the CDR3 reads TGCGCCAGCAACGCCAGGGGCACGCACTCCTACAATGAGCAGTTCTTC.

CDR3 sequence: CASSKNRQGSSYNSPLHF. The DNA for the CDR3 is TGTGCCAGTAGTAAGAACCGACAGGGCAGCTCCTATAATTCACCCCTCCACTTT. The rearrangement uses TRBV19 and TRBJ1-6; TRBD1 agrees at 7 bases. This CDR3 spans 18 amino acids. The germline V gene has CDR1 LNHDA and CDR2 SQIVND (reference sequence). With 4 bases clipped from V and 0 bases from J, the junction kept 9 bases outside the gene matches.

This clonotype has at least ten counts. The chain recombines TRBV10-3 with TRBJ2-1; possible D gene TRBD1, 6 bases. V dropped 3 bases and J dropped 8 bases, with 14 bases sitting between them. The CDR3 has 14 amino acids. From germline, CDR1 is ENHRY and CDR2 SYGVKD. The CDR3 sequence: CAISDRDKSHEQFF. The DNA for the CDR3 is TGTGCCATCAGTGATAGGGACAAGTCCCATGAGCAGTTCTTC.

This clonotype was detected ten times or more. The rearrangement joins TRBV15 to TRBJ2-5, with D uncertain. There are 12 residues in the CDR3. The V end was cut by 3 bases, the J end by 5 bases, with 7 bases between. Germline CDR1 and CDR2: LNHNV and YYDKDF (reference sequence). CDR3 sequence: CATSRGPETQYF. CDR3 nucleotide sequence: TGTGCCACCAGCAGGGGTCCGGAGACCCAGTACTTC.

This chain connects TRBV9 to TRBJ2-2; D unclear. The germline V and J ends were trimmed by 0 bases and 0 bases, with 9 bases remaining between them. Germline assignment: CDR1 SGDLS and CDR2 YYNGEE. The CDR3 length is 16 residues. CDR3: CASSVAGRTNTGELFF. CDR3 nucleotide sequence: TGTGCCAGCAGCGTAGCAGGCAGAACGAACACCGGGGAGCTGTTTTTT.

This clonotype was counted ten times or more. In DNA form, the CDR3 reads TGTGCCAGCAGTTTCCTAGCGGGAACGGGCACAGATACGCAGTATTTT. This encodes CASSFLAGTGTDTQYF. The gene calls are TRBV27 and TRBJ2-3; 9 nucleotides agree with TRBD2. J gave up 1 base and V 3 bases, and 5 bases lay outside the gene matches. Germline V lookup: CDR1 MNHEY, CDR2 SMNVEV (reference sequence). CDR3 length: 16 amino acids.

The sample holds many counts of this clonotype. The V and J genes are TRBV6-1 and TRBJ2-1; D unresolved. Per germline, CDR1 MNHNS and CDR2 SASEGT. The CDR3 is 14 residues long. V lost 5 bases, J lost 0 bases, and 8 bases lay in between. Written as DNA, the CDR3 is TGTGCCAGCAGTTTCTATAGCTCCTACAATGAGCAGTTCTTC. It is translated as CASSFYSSYNEQFF.

This clonotype was recorded at least ten times. The V gene is TRBV3-1, the J gene TRBJ2-5, with 7 bases lining up with TRBD2. Germline-derived CDR1 and CDR2 are LGHDT and YNNKEL (reference sequence). The CDR3 is made up of 14 amino acids. Trimming cost V 4 bases and J 7 bases; bases outside gene matches: 9. The CDR3: CASSLGLTGGTQYF. CDR3 bases: TGTGCCAGCAGCCTGGGACTAACAGGAGGGACCCAGTACTTC.

This clonotype was recorded a few times. The rearrangement uses TRBV7-9 and TRBJ2-2, with TRBD1 matching 12 bases. The germline V gene has CDR1 SEHNR and CDR2 FQNEAQ (reference sequence). V shed 4 bases, J shed 7 bases, and the junction held 4 bases outside the gene matches. This CDR3 comprises 15 residues. The DNA of the CDR3 is TGTGCCAGCAGCTGGGACAGGGGGCAAGTCGGGGAGCTGTTTTTT. Translation gives CASSWDRGQVGELFF.

This clonotype was recorded at least ten times. The rearrangement joins TRBV30 to TRBJ1-1; D is undetermined. The CDR3 covers 14 residues. The germline V and J ends were trimmed by 4 bases and 0 bases, with 12 bases remaining between them. Germline V gene data show CDR1 as GTSNPN and CDR2 as SVGIG (reference sequence). The CDR3 is CAWTRGVMNTEAFF. The CDR3 DNA reads as TGTGCCTGGACCCGAGGAGTCATGAACACTGAAGCTTTCTTT.

The gene calls are TRBV20-1 and TRBJ1-2; 10 bases match TRBD1. The CDR3 runs to 15 residues. The germline CDR1 and CDR2 sequences are DFQATT and SNEGSKA (reference sequence). The junction had 14 bases not matched to a gene; V was cut back by 5 bases and J by 8 bases. The CDR3 is CSAAGTGDISEGYTF. The CDR3 nucleotides read TGCAGTGCTGCCGGGACAGGGGATATTTCTGAGGGCTACACCTTC.

Many counts were recorded for this clonotype. The chain combines TRBV6-1 with TRBJ2-7; TRBD2 aligns across 11 bases. Germline V CDR1 and CDR2: MNHNS, SASEGT. The ends lost 5 bases at V and 2 bases at J; junction bases unmatched: 5. This CDR3 spans 15 amino acids. CDR3 coding DNA: TGTGCCAGCAGTCGACTAGCGGGAATCCCCTACGAGCAGTACTTC. This encodes CASSRLAGIPYEQYF.

The sample holds many counts of this clonotype. V usage is TRBV20-1 and J usage is TRBJ2-3, with TRBD2 matching 7 bases. V gave up 6 bases and J gave up 4 bases; unmatched junction bases: 10. The CDR3 has 14 residues. From germline, CDR1 is DFQATT and CDR2 SNEGSKA (reference sequence). CDR3 bases: TGCAGTGCCAACGGGGGAGGGCCTGCAGATACGCAGTATTTT. Translating it yields CSANGGGPADTQYF.

This clonotype was recorded once. A read error may produce the germline difference seen at one junction end. The gene calls are TRBV11-2 and TRBJ2-7; unclear D gene. CDR1 SGHAT and CDR2 FQNNGV come from the germline V gene. The CDR3 is 15 residues long. Here the CDR3 reads CASSLGPGRTYGQYF. CDR3 DNA: TGTGCCAGCAGCTTAGGCCCCGGACGCACCTACGGGCAGTACTTC. Combining the CDR3 with reference TRBV11-2 and TRBJ2-7 gives the whole variable domain EAGVAQSPRYKIIEKRQSVAFWCNPISGHATLYWYQQILGQGPKLLIQFQNNGVVDDSQLPKDRFSAERLKGVDSTLKIQPAKLEDSAVYLCASSLGPGRTYGQYFGPGTRLTVT.